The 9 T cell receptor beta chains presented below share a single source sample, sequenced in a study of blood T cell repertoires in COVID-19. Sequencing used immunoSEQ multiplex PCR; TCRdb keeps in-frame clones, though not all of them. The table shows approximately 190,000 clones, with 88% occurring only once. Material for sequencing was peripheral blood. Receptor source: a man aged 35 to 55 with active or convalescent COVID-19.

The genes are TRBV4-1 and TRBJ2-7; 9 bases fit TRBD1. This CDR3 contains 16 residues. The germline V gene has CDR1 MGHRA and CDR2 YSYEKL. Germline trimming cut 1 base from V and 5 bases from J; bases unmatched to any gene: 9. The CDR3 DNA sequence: TGCGCCAGCAGCCAAGCCCCGACAGGGGGGGAACACGAGCAGTACTTC. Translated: CASSQAPTGGEHEQYF.

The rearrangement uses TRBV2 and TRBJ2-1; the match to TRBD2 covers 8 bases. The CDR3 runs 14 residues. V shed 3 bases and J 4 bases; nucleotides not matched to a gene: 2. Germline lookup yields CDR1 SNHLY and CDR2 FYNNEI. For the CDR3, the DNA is TGTGCCAGCAGTGAGCGGGGGGTGTACAATGAGCAGTTCTTC. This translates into CASSERGVYNEQFF.

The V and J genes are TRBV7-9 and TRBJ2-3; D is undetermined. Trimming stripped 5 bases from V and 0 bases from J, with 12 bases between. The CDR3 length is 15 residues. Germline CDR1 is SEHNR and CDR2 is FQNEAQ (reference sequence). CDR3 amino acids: CASSLGGVSTDTQYF. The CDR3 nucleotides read TGTGCCAGCAGCCTCGGTGGAGTCAGCACAGATACGCAGTATTTT.

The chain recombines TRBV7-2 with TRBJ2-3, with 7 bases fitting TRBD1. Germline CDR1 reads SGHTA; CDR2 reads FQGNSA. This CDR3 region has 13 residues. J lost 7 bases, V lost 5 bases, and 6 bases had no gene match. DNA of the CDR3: TGTGCCAGCAGCCTTCGACAGGGAAATACGCAGTATTTT. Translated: CASSLRQGNTQYF.

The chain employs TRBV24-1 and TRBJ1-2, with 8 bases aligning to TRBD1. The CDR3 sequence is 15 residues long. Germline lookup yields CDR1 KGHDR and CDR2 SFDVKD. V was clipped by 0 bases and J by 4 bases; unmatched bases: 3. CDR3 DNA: TGTGCCACCAGTGATTTGAGGGGACAGGTCTATGGCTACACCTTC. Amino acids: CATSDLRGQVYGYTF.

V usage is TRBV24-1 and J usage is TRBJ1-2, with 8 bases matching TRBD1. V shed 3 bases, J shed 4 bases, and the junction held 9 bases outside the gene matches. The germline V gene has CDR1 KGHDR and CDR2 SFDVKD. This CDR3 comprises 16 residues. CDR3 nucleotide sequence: TGTGCCACCAGTGATCCCAGACAGGGGACTGGCTATGGCTACACCTTC. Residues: CATSDPRQGTGYGYTF.

CDR3 residues: CATSDPTGGSYNEQFF. The CDR3 DNA follows: TGTGCCACCAGTGATCCGACAGGGGGGTCCTACAATGAGCAGTTCTTC. V is TRBV24-1 and J is TRBJ2-1; 9 positions agree with TRBD1. The CDR3 sequence is 16 residues long. Trimming at V came to 3 bases and at J to 1 base, leaving 3 bases not matched to a gene. Germline CDR1 KGHDR, CDR2 SFDVKD.

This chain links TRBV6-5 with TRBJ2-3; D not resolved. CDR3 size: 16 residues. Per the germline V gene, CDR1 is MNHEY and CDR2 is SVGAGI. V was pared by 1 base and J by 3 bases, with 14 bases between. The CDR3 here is CASSYFPELSTDTQYF. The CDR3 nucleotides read TGTGCCAGCAGTTACTTTCCGGAGCTTTCTACAGATACGCAGTATTTT.

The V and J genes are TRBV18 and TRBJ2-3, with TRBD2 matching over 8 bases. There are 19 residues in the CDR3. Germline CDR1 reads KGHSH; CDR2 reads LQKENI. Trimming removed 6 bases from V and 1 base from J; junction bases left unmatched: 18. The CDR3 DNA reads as TGTGCCAGCTCGAGTATGGGAGCCACTAGCGGAGGCCGCACAGATACGCAGTATTTT. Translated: CASSSMGATSGGRTDTQYF. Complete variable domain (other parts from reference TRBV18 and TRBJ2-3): NAGVMQNPRHLVRRRGQEARLRCSPMKGHSHVYWYRQLPEEGLKFMVYLQKENIIDESGMPKERFSAEFPKEGPSILRIQQVVRGDSAAYFCASSSMGATSGGRTDTQYFGPGTRLTVL.